The 18 T cell receptor beta chains below all came from one sample that was sequenced in a study of shared clonotypes between healthy human individuals. The table came from immunoSEQ multiplex PCR; TCRdb's copy has only in-frame clones and leaves some out. The profile shows hundreds of thousands of clones, 95% to 97% of them singletons. Sequenced input: naive CD4+ T cells sorted from blood. Described subset: CD45RA+ positively selected. Receptor source: a young woman in good health.

The CDR3 coding sequence is TGTGCCAGCAGACGACTCGGGGCGGTGCATGAAAAACTGTTTTTT. This gives the protein CASRRLGAVHEKLFF. This chain connects TRBV6-6 to TRBJ1-4; a possible D gene is TRBD1 (5 bases). V dropped 6 bases and J dropped 6 bases, with 17 bases sitting between them. The length of the CDR3 is 15 residues. Germline lookup yields CDR1 MNHNY and CDR2 SVGAGI (reference sequence).

The genes are TRBV7-2 and TRBJ1-2; D not resolved. CDR3 length: 14 amino acids. V was clipped by 2 bases and J by 8 bases, with 15 bases between them. Germline CDR1 reads SGHTA; CDR2 reads FQGNSA. The CDR3, as DNA: TGTGCCAGCAGCTTAATCCCCGGGGTTGGGGGCTACACCTTC. Protein: CASSLIPGVGGYTF.

This chain joins TRBV9 and TRBJ1-1, with 7 nucleotides matching TRBD1. The CDR3 totals 14 residues. CDR1 is SGDLS and CDR2 is YYNGEE in the germline V gene. The J segment lost 2 bases and the V segment lost 4 bases, leaving 5 bases of the junction unmatched. This CDR3 reads CASSLGQTNTEAFF. CDR3 in DNA: TGTGCCAGCAGCTTGGGACAGACTAACACTGAAGCTTTCTTT.

The chain combines TRBV28 with TRBJ2-7; TRBD1 agrees at 8 bases. V lost 5 bases to trimming and J lost 3 bases; unmatched junction nucleotides: 12. Germline V CDR1 and CDR2: MDHEN, SYDVKM. This CDR3 contains 16 residues. This CDR3 reads CASSAPSGGAVYEQYF. In nucleotides, the CDR3 is TGTGCCAGCAGTGCCCCGTCAGGGGGCGCCGTCTACGAGCAGTACTTC.

V usage is TRBV19 and J usage is TRBJ1-2; D gene uncertain. Trimming shortened V by 5 bases and J by 3 bases, and 13 bases separated the two germline ends. There are 14 residues in the CDR3. Germline V gene sequence: CDR1 LNHDA, CDR2 SQIVND (reference sequence). CDR3 coding DNA: TGTGCCAGTAGTTACCGGGATACTTACTATGGCTACACCTTC. Its translation is CASSYRDTYYGYTF.

V and J are TRBV5-4 and TRBJ2-2; no firm D call. V gave up 3 bases and J gave up 2 bases, with 11 bases separating them. This CDR3 is 15 amino acids long. Germline-derived CDR1 and CDR2 are SGHNT and YYREEE (reference sequence). CDR3 nucleotides: TGTGCCAGCAGCTGGGGTAGCCGTAACACCGGGGAGCTGTTTTTT. Translation: CASSWGSRNTGELFF. The whole variable domain, remainder taken from reference TRBV5-4 and TRBJ2-2, is ETGVTQSPTHLIKTRGQQVTLRCSSQSGHNTVSWYQQALGQGPQFIFQYYREEENGRGNFPPRFSGLQFPNYSSELNVNALELDDSALYLCASSWGSRNTGELFFGEGSRLTVL.

The chain uses TRBV7-6 and TRBJ2-1; TRBD2 aligns across 10 bases. The CDR3 has 14 residues. J was trimmed by 10 bases and V by 6 bases; bases with no gene match: 9. Germline values: CDR1 SGHVS, CDR2 FNYEAQ. This CDR3 reads CASRPSGRGGEQFF. The CDR3, as DNA: TGTGCCAGCAGACCTAGCGGGAGAGGAGGGGAGCAGTTCTTC.

The chain employs TRBV19 and TRBJ2-7, with 7 bases that match TRBD2. With V trimmed by 5 bases and J by 5 bases, 3 bases remained unmatched. This CDR3 has 12 residues. The V gene's germline CDR1 is LNHDA and CDR2 SQIVND (reference sequence). Here the CDR3 reads CASSSTSDEQYF. In nucleotides, the CDR3 is TGTGCCAGTAGTTCCACTAGCGACGAGCAGTACTTC. Full variable domain (outside the CDR3, taken from reference TRBV19 and TRBJ2-7): DGGITQSPKYLFRKEGQNVTLSCEQNLNHDAMYWYRQDPGQGLRLIYYSQIVNDFQKGDIAEGYSVSREKKESFPLTVTSAQKNPTAFYLCASSSTSDEQYFGPGTRLTVT.

The chain recombines TRBV5-1 with TRBJ1-1, with 7 bases that match TRBD1. This CDR3 comprises 17 residues. Unmatched junction bases numbered 11, after V lost 0 bases and J lost 3 bases. Germline CDR1 SGHRS, CDR2 YFSETQ. The CDR3 protein is CASSLGTLRDSHTEAFF. CDR3 nucleotide sequence: TGCGCCAGCAGCTTGGGTACTTTGCGGGACAGCCACACTGAAGCTTTCTTT.

The chain's CDR3 is CAITASGGTEAFF. CDR3 sequence (DNA): TGTGCCATCACTGCGTCAGGGGGGACTGAAGCTTTCTTT. This chain joins TRBV10-3 and TRBJ1-1, with 7 bases identical to TRBD1. Germline CDR1 reads ENHRY; CDR2 reads SYGVKD. The CDR3 runs 13 residues. The junction had 7 bases not matched to a gene; V was cut back by 7 bases and J by 5 bases.

V usage is TRBV5-1 and J usage is TRBJ2-7; TRBD1 is a possible D gene (6 bases). CDR3 size: 13 residues. Trimming removed 2 bases at V and 4 bases at J, with 10 bases between. The germline V gene has CDR1 SGHRS and CDR2 YFSETQ. The chain's CDR3 is CASSFQGLYEQYF. CDR3 bases: TGCGCCAGCAGCTTTCAGGGGTTGTACGAGCAGTACTTC.

V is TRBV2 and J is TRBJ1-1, with a tentative D call TRBD1 (6 bases). Germline assignment: CDR1 SNHLY and CDR2 FYNNEI. CDR3 length: 13 amino acids. The CDR3 coding sequence is TGTGCAAACCCCACAGGGCCGAACACTGAAGCTTTCTTT. The encoded protein is CANPTGPNTEAFF.

The chain couples TRBV28 to TRBJ1-5; D gene uncertain. The germline CDR1 and CDR2 sequences are MDHEN and SYDVKM. This CDR3 is 13 amino acids long. The CDR3 reads CGAQGRSNQPQHF. The CDR3 bases are TGTGGCGCACAAGGGAGGAGCAATCAGCCCCAGCATTTT.

In DNA, the CDR3 is TGTGCCAGTAGTACGGGACAGGGGATCTCCAATCAGCCCCAGCATTTT. It translates to CASSTGQGISNQPQHF. The chain has TRBV19 and TRBJ1-5, with TRBD1 matching 10 bases. Per germline, CDR1 LNHDA and CDR2 SQIVND (reference sequence). V shed 4 bases, J shed 3 bases, and the junction held 6 bases outside the gene matches. The CDR3 runs 16 residues.

The genes are TRBV19 and TRBJ1-6; 8 bases are shared with TRBD1. CDR1 is LNHDA and CDR2 is SQIVND in the germline V gene (reference sequence). The CDR3 consists of 14 residues. J gave up 9 bases and V 10 bases, and 11 bases lay outside the gene matches. In DNA, the CDR3 is TGTGCCACCCGGAGCGCAGACAGGGGTTCACCCCTCCACTTT. Protein sequence: CATRSADRGSPLHF.

The chain joins TRBV6-5 to TRBJ1-1; 9 nucleotides line up with TRBD1. This CDR3 comprises 12 residues. The V gene's germline CDR1 is MNHEY and CDR2 SVGAGI. The V and J ends lost 8 bases and 5 bases, in that order; junction bases with no gene match: 3. CDR3 nucleotide sequence: TGTGCCAGCGGGACAGGGCGTACTGAAGCTTTCTTT. Translating gives CASGTGRTEAFF.

The gene calls are TRBV18 and TRBJ1-2; 11 nucleotides agree with TRBD1. With 3 bases clipped from V and 0 bases from J, the junction kept 3 bases outside the gene matches. Germline-derived CDR1 and CDR2 are KGHSH and LQKENI. CDR3 size: 16 residues. CDR3 sequence: CASSPGTGGSNYGYTF. The CDR3 region has the DNA TGTGCCAGCTCACCGGGGACAGGGGGTTCTAACTATGGCTACACCTTC.

As DNA, the CDR3 is TGTGCCAGCTCAAATCCGGATGAGCCCCAGCATTTT. This translates into CASSNPDEPQHF. The chain links TRBV18 to TRBJ1-5; D uncertain. The germline CDR1 and CDR2 sequences are KGHSH and LQKENI. Trimming removed 5 bases at V and 8 bases at J, with 10 bases between. The CDR3 covers 12 residues.